This TCR beta chain was sequenced for a study of blood T cell repertoires in COVID-19. Overall study context: The United States, Italy and Spain supplied acute and convalescent COVID-19 samples.

Profiling relied on immunoSEQ multiplex PCR, and the TCRdb table lists in-frame clones only, not all of them. The sample has about 240,000 clones, roughly 90% seen once. Germline lookup yields CDR1 MDHEN and CDR2 SYDVKM. V shed 3 bases and J shed 1 base, with 9 bases lying between them. The CDR3 has 15 residues. Sequencing used PBMCs or T cells enriched from blood (not recorded which). The sequence came from a woman aged 25-40 years who had recovered from COVID-19. The J gene is TRBJ2-2, the V gene TRBV28; the D gene is possibly TRBD1 (6 bases). The CDR3 region has the DNA TGTGCCAGCAGTTTTTACAGGGTGAACACCGGGGAGCTGTTTTTT. It specifies CASSFYRVNTGELFF.